The 6 T cell receptor beta chains below come from one sample, sequenced in a study of blood T cell repertoires in COVID-19. This table comes from immunoSEQ multiplex PCR, and its TCRdb copy is limited to in-frame clones, with some not included. The profile covers 99,000 or so clones, with 85% to 90% appearing a single time and 4.5% to 5.5% taken by the ten largest. The sequenced sample was peripheral blood. All receptors come from a human donor in a cohort sampled during active COVID-19.

This clone appeared a single time. The J gene is TRBJ2-3, the V gene TRBV6-5; unclear D gene. The germline V gene encodes CDR1 MNHEY and CDR2 SVGAGI. The length of the CDR3 is 13 residues. V was cut by 6 bases and J by 6 bases, with 13 bases left in between. The CDR3 DNA is TGTGCCAGCAGCCGACAACCCAGGGATACGCAGTATTTT. This translates into CASSRQPRDTQYF.

This clone was picked up one time. V usage is TRBV9 and J usage is TRBJ1-6, with 7 bases fitting TRBD1. V lost 1 base and J lost 9; bases outside the gene matches: 7. The CDR3 totals 15 residues. Germline V gene lookup returns CDR1 SGDLS and CDR2 YYNGEE. In DNA, the CDR3 is TGTGCCAGCAGCGTATCGACAGGGAACCTTTCACCCCTCCACTTT. This translates into CASSVSTGNLSPLHF.

This rearrangement joins TRBV19 to TRBJ2-1, with 10 bases that match TRBD2. CDR1 is LNHDA and CDR2 is SQIVND in the germline V gene (reference sequence). The V gene end was trimmed by 1 base and the J gene end by 4 bases; junction bases not matched to a gene: 7. The CDR3 is made up of 17 amino acids. The CDR3 is CASSIGVGGLAYNEQFF. CDR3 DNA sequence: TGTGCCAGTAGTATAGGGGTAGGGGGACTAGCGTACAATGAGCAGTTCTTC.

The chain couples TRBV7-8 to TRBJ2-3; 8 nucleotides align to TRBD2. The CDR3 is made up of 16 amino acids. Germline CDR1 is SGHVS and CDR2 is FQNEAQ. V lost 1 base, J lost 2 bases, and 5 bases stayed unmatched. In DNA form, the CDR3 reads TGTGCCAGCAGCTTAGGAGCGGGGGTGAACACAGATACGCAGTATTTT. It is translated as CASSLGAGVNTDTQYF.

V usage is TRBV28 and J usage is TRBJ2-7; D is perhaps TRBD1 (6 bases). Germline V gene data show CDR1 as MDHEN and CDR2 as SYDVKM. This CDR3 is built from 15 residues. Trimming removed 6 bases at V and 3 bases at J, with 18 bases between. The CDR3 sequence: CASRTQGSGHYEQYF. The DNA of the CDR3 is TGTGCCAGCAGAACACAGGGTTCCGGGCACTACGAGCAGTACTTC.

V gene TRBV7-9 combines with J gene TRBJ2-5, with 9 bases aligning to TRBD2. The CDR3 is made up of 18 amino acids. Germline trimming cut 6 bases from V and 4 bases from J; bases unmatched to any gene: 18. The germline gives CDR1 SEHNR, CDR2 FQNEAQ (reference sequence). The CDR3 loop reads CASSYLVLTSGGRETQYF. As DNA, the CDR3 is TGTGCCAGCAGTTACTTGGTCTTGACTAGCGGCGGTCGAGAGACCCAGTACTTC.